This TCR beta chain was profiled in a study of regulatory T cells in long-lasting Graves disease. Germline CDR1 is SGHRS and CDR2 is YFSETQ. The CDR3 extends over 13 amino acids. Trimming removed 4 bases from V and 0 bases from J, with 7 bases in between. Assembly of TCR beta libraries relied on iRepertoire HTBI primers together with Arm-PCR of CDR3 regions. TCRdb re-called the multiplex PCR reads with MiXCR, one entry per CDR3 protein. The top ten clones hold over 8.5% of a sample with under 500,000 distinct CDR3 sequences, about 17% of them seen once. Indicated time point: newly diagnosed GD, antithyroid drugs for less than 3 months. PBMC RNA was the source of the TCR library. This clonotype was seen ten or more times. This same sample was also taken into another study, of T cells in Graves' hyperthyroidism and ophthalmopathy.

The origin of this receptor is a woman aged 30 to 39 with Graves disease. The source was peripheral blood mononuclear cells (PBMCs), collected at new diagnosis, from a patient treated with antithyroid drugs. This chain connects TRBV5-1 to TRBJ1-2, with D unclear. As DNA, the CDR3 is TGCGCCAGCAGCGGCGGAGCTAACTATGGCTACACCTTC. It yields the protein CASSGGANYGYTF.